This entry lists 21 T cell receptor beta chains sequenced from one sample in a study of post-analysis software for immune sequencing data. The library was made from cDNA and included unique molecular identifiers. TCRdb re-analysed the PCR reads in MiXCR, keeping a single row per CDR3 protein. The sample has roughly 160,000 distinct CDR3 sequences, roughly 35% seen once; the top ten hold 28%. The specimen was blood, collected after autologous hematopoietic stem cell transplantation. Source of these receptors: a girl under 18 with multiple sclerosis.

This clonotype was recorded a few times. In nucleotides, the CDR3 is TGCGCCAGCAGCCAAGAAGGTTATACCTACAATGAGCAGTTCTTC. Translation: CASSQEGYTYNEQFF. V usage is TRBV4-1 and J usage is TRBJ2-1; D unresolved. This CDR3 has 15 residues. The V gene lost 0 bases and the J gene lost 2 bases, with 8 bases spanning the gap. From germline, CDR1 is MGHRA and CDR2 YSYEKL.

The V gene is TRBV20-1, the J gene TRBJ2-2, with 8 nucleotides matching TRBD2. Germline V gene lookup returns CDR1 DFQATT and CDR2 SNEGSKA (reference sequence). This CDR3 comprises 14 residues. Written as DNA, the CDR3 is TGCAGGGTCCACGGGAGGGCGGAAACCGGGGAGCTGTTTTTT. Translated, it gives CRVHGRAETGELFF.

The chain carries TRBV4-1 and TRBJ2-7; possibly TRBD2 for D (6 bases). Germline CDR1 and CDR2: MGHRA and YSYEKL. V lost 1 base and J 5 bases, leaving 15 bases between the germline ends. The CDR3 runs to 15 residues. DNA of the CDR3: TGCGCCAGCAGCCAAGTAGAAGCGGGCGTCCACGAGCAGTACTTC. This sequence encodes CASSQVEAGVHEQYF.

Comment on this clonotype: One end of the junction is discordant with germline, which a read error may explain. The rearrangement joins TRBV20-1 to TRBJ2-5; maybe TRBD2 (6 bases). Germline-derived CDR1 and CDR2 are DFQATT and SNEGSKA (reference sequence). There are 11 residues in the CDR3. CDR3 amino acids: CNASPGEAQYF. The CDR3 DNA is TGCAATGCTAGCCCGGGGGAGGCCCAGTACTTC.

This clonotype was seen a few times. This sequence joins TRBV20-1 and TRBJ2-1; TRBD1 matches 10 bases. The V segment lost 6 bases and the J segment 9 bases; nucleotides outside the gene matches: 14. The CDR3 extends over 15 amino acids. Germline lookup yields CDR1 DFQATT and CDR2 SNEGSKA (reference sequence). This CDR3 is CSAASGTGDVGEQFF. CDR3 sequence (DNA): TGCAGTGCGGCCTCCGGGACAGGGGATGTCGGTGAGCAGTTCTTC.

The chain combines TRBV29-1 with TRBJ1-4; tentatively, D is TRBD1 (5 bases). This CDR3 region has 13 residues. Germline values: CDR1 SQVTM, CDR2 ANQGSEA. V lost 5 bases, J lost 8 bases, and 15 bases lay in between. This CDR3 reads CSVNSPGREKLFF. The DNA of the CDR3 is TGCAGCGTTAATTCTCCAGGGCGGGAAAAACTGTTTTTT.

This clonotype occurred a few times. The chain has TRBV4-2 and TRBJ2-5, with a weak D call TRBD2 (5 bases). This CDR3 contains 16 residues. Germline V lookup: CDR1 LGHNA, CDR2 YNFKEQ. V lost 0 bases, J lost 6 bases, and 17 bases lay in between. DNA for the CDR3: TGTGCCAGCAGCCAAGATCCCGCTTCGGAGGTCAAGACCCAGTACTTC. Protein sequence: CASSQDPASEVKTQYF.

The count of this clonotype is one. V gene TRBV20-1 combines with J gene TRBJ1-2, with D perhaps TRBD1 (5 bases). This CDR3 has 14 amino acids. Germline assignment: CDR1 DFQATT and CDR2 SNEGSKA (reference sequence). Between the trimmed V and J ends, which lost 0 bases and 8 bases, there was a span of 16 bases. The CDR3 region is CSARDPDRPRGYTF. The CDR3 nucleotides read TGCAGTGCTAGAGATCCCGACAGACCACGGGGCTACACCTTC.

V and J are TRBV6-5 and TRBJ2-5; TRBD2 aligns across 8 bases. Germline CDR1 is MNHEY and CDR2 is SVGAGI. After removal of 2 bases from V and 9 bases from J, the junction contained 14 bases not matched to a gene. The CDR3 extends over 16 amino acids. This CDR3 reads CASSYAPAGALGAQYF. The CDR3 DNA sequence: TGTGCCAGCAGTTACGCCCCAGCGGGAGCCTTAGGGGCCCAGTACTTC.

This clonotype has at least ten counts. The chain has TRBV29-1 and TRBJ2-7; tentatively, D is TRBD1 or TRBD2 (5 bases each). The CDR3 totals 13 residues. The germline V gene has CDR1 SQVTM and CDR2 ANQGSEA. The V end was cut by 3 bases, the J end by 0 bases, with 9 bases between. For the CDR3, the DNA is TGCAGCGTTGAGACCGGGACCTCCTACGAGCAGTACTTC. This gives the protein CSVETGTSYEQYF.

The CDR3 nucleotides are TGCGCCAGCAGCCCTGGACCTATTGGGGACGAGCAGTACTTC. It yields the protein CASSPGPIGDEQYF. The chain employs TRBV5-1 and TRBJ2-4; the D is unclear. The better agreement between TRBJ2-7 and the DNA end casts doubt on the J call. Germline V gene lookup returns CDR1 SGHRS and CDR2 YFSETQ. CDR3 size: 14 residues.

About this clonotype: The junction and the germline gene differ at one end; a read error may be behind it. The chain combines TRBV14 with TRBJ2-7, with D possibly called TRBD1 or TRBD2 (7 bases each). Germline loops: CDR1 SGHDN, CDR2 FVKESK. This CDR3 region has 13 residues. CDR3 in DNA: TGTACCAGCTCAGGGGGGGACTCCTACGAGCAGTACTTC. Translation: CTSSGGDSYEQYF.

There are many counts of this clonotype. The genes are TRBV30 and TRBJ1-1, with D perhaps matching TRBD1 (5 bases). This CDR3 region has 14 residues. CDR1 is GTSNPN, CDR2 SVGIG, per germline (reference sequence). V was clipped by 0 bases and J by 4 bases, with 12 bases between them. The CDR3, as DNA: TGTGCCTGGAGTGTGGAGGGGCGTGGCACTGAAGCTTTCTTT. This translates into CAWSVEGRGTEAFF.

This chain connects TRBV24-1 to TRBJ2-1; 10 bases are shared with TRBD2. The end of the DNA aligns better with TRBJ2-7, so the J call may be wrong. The CDR3 consists of 16 residues. Germline CDR1 reads KGHDR; CDR2 reads SFDVKD. CDR3 nucleotide sequence: TGTGCCACCAGTACTAGCGGGGCGAGCTCCTACAATGAGCAGTACTTC. The encoded protein is CATSTSGASSYNEQYF.

J is TRBJ2-5 and V is TRBV7-2; possibly TRBD1 for D (6 bases). The CDR3 contains 13 residues. With 7 bases removed from V and 5 bases from J, the gap between germline ends came to 14 bases. In germline, CDR1 is SGHTA, CDR2 FQGNSA. The CDR3 spells CASNSGQMETQYF. CDR3 bases: TGTGCCAGCAACTCGGGACAAATGGAGACCCAGTACTTC.

This clonotype turned up a few times. The chain combines TRBV6-2 or TRBV6-3 with TRBJ2-1; 8 bases line up with TRBD2. V lost 5 bases and J lost 8; bases outside the gene matches: 14. Germline V gives CDR1 MNHEY, CDR2 SVGEGT. This CDR3 is 16 amino acids long. The CDR3 DNA follows: TGTGCCAGCAGTGACCAGCGGGAGCCCCGGTGGGATGAGCAGTTCTTC. Its translation: CASSDQREPRWDEQFF.

This clonotype was detected a few times. This sequence joins TRBV27 and TRBJ1-5, with 7 bases aligning to TRBD1. Germline V CDR1 and CDR2: MNHEY, SMNVEV (reference sequence). V lost 5 bases, J lost 3 bases, and 7 bases stayed unmatched. The CDR3 is 15 amino acids. CDR3: CASSRRDSANQPQHF. For the CDR3, the DNA is TGTGCCAGCAGTCGCCGGGACAGCGCCAATCAGCCCCAGCATTTT.

This clonotype has just a few counts. A much bigger clone sits one base away, suggesting this may be a read error. The chain recombines TRBV20-1 with TRBJ2-5, with TRBD2 matching 8 bases. With 3 bases clipped from V and 4 bases from J, the junction kept 10 bases outside the gene matches. This CDR3 has 15 residues. Looked up from germline, CDR1 is DFQATT and CDR2 is SNEGSKA (reference sequence). This CDR3 is CSASADSGTTETQYF. In DNA form, the CDR3 reads TGCAGTGCTAGCGCCGATAGCGGGACTACAGAGACCCAGTACTTC.

This clonotype came up a few times. The chain employs TRBV5-1 and TRBJ1-2; D is unclear. Germline values: CDR1 SGHRS, CDR2 YFSETQ. This CDR3 is built from 13 residues. The ends were cut back, 2 bases at V and 8 bases at J, with 13 bases in the middle. CDR3 protein: CASSFGSGDGYTF. CDR3 in DNA: TGCGCCAGCAGCTTTGGGTCAGGAGACGGCTACACCTTC.

The chain recombines TRBV11-1 with TRBJ1-1; D is uncertain. Germline CDR1 and CDR2: SGHAT and FQDESV (reference sequence). This CDR3 has 11 amino acids. V was clipped by 7 bases and J by 1 base, with 4 bases between them. The CDR3 reads CASTENTEAFF. The CDR3 DNA sequence: TGTGCCAGCACCGAGAACACTGAAGCTTTCTTT.

This clonotype came up many times. V usage is TRBV7-3 and J usage is TRBJ2-5; no reliable D call. The ends were cut back, 5 bases at V and 5 bases at J, with 12 bases in the middle. The CDR3 is 13 amino acids. Germline-derived CDR1 and CDR2 are SGHTA and FQGTGA. This chain's CDR3 is CASSPDVGETQYF. The CDR3 DNA follows: TGTGCCAGCAGCCCCGACGTTGGGGAGACCCAGTACTTC.